A single T cell receptor beta chain is shown here with its context. The antigen is not known. These data originate in a study of T cell responses to AZD1222 COVID-19 vaccine. CDR3 length: 14 residues. V lost 5 bases and J 4 bases, leaving 15 bases between the germline ends. Germline-derived CDR1 and CDR2 are LNHDA and SQIVND (reference sequence). Here immunoSEQ multiplex PCR was the method, and the copy in TCRdb shows in-frame clones only, minus some. The sample lists 98,000 or so clones, about nine tenths seen once, with about 17% in the top ten. Overall study results and limits: White British donors predominated, females outnumbered males, and clonal diversity was possibly underestimated. Two AZD1222 administrations were followed by greater Spike-specific TCR breadth and depth. Recipients of AZD1222 seropositive at baseline numbered only five or six. Spike as a whole was targeted by vaccine-associated CD4 TCRs, dominant at 160-218 and 743-854.

The rearrangement links TRBV19 to TRBJ2-7, with D perhaps TRBD1 or TRBD2 (5 bases each). Material: peripheral blood, obtained on day 0 of AZD1222 vaccination. The source is an adult in good health. The CDR3: CASSSPGRSYEQYF. DNA for the CDR3: TGTGCCAGTAGTTCACCGGGACGGAGTTACGAGCAGTACTTC.